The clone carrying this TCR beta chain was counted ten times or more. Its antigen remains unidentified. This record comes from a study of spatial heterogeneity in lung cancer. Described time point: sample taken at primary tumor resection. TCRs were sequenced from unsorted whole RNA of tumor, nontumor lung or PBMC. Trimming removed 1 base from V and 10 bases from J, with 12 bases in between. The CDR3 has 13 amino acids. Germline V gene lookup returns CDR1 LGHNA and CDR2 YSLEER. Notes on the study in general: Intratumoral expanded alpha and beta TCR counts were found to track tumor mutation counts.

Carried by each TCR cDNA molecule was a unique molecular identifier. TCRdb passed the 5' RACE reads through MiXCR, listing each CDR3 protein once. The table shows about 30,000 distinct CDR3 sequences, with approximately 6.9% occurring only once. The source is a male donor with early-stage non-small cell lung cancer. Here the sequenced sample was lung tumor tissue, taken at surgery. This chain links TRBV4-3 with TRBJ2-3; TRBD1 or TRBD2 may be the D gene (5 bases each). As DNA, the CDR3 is TGCGCCAGCAGCCAAGTTGGGGCTAGCCCGCAGTATTTT. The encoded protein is CASSQVGASPQYF.